A selection of T cell receptor beta chains follows, all from one sample in a study of blood T cell repertoires in COVID-19. Profiling relied on immunoSEQ multiplex PCR, and the TCRdb table lists in-frame clones only, not all of them. This table has hundreds of thousands of clones, approximately 90% appearing once. Sequencing used peripheral blood. The receptors were sampled from a woman aged 18-35 years with acute or convalescent COVID-19. Both conserved end residues are part of each CDR3. D genes are given only for firm matches. Expanded clones get a size class; other rows say once, few or many, or leave the size out.

v_gene	d_gene	j_gene	abundance	CDR3aa	CDR3nt
TRBV5-1	-	TRBJ1-1	-	CASSPRSGNMNTEAFF	TGCGCCAGCAGCCCACGGTCGGGTAACATGAACACTGAAGCTTTCTTT
TRBV7-2	-	TRBJ1-2	-	CASSFISGDYGYTF	TGTGCCAGCAGCTTCATTTCAGGGGATTATGGCTACACCTTC
TRBV11-3	TRBD2	TRBJ2-3	-	CASSPGLAGTDTQYF	TGTGCCAGCAGCCCCGGACTAGCGGGGACAGATACGCAGTATTTT
TRBV5-5	-	TRBJ1-5	-	CASSSLGGENQPQHF	TGTGCCAGCAGCTCCCTCGGGGGGGAGAATCAGCCCCAGCATTTT
TRBV9	TRBD2	TRBJ2-1	-	CASSATSGLYNEQFF	TGTGCCAGCAGCGCTACTAGCGGCCTATACAATGAGCAGTTCTTC
TRBV6-5	TRBD1	TRBJ2-2	-	CASSLGQGALFF	TGTGCCAGCAGTCTAGGACAGGGGGCCCTGTTTTTT
TRBV5-5	-	TRBJ2-2	-	CASSGDGTGELFF	TGTGCCAGCAGCGGAGACGGCACCGGGGAGCTGTTTTTT
TRBV19	-	TRBJ1-1	-	CASRTLFRANTEAFF	TGTGCCAGTAGAACCCTGTTCAGGGCGAACACTGAAGCTTTCTTT
TRBV27	TRBD1	TRBJ1-2	-	CASSFRGKYGYTF	TGTGCCAGCAGTTTCAGGGGGAAATATGGCTACACCTTC
TRBV27	TRBD1	TRBJ1-1	-	CASSSSYRGYTEAFF	TGTGCCAGCAGTTCTAGTTACAGGGGTTACACTGAAGCTTTCTTT
TRBV10-3	TRBD1	TRBJ2-1	-	CAISAPLGQGAQSSYNEQFF	TGTGCCATCAGTGCCCCATTGGGACAGGGGGCTCAAAGCTCCTACAATGAGCAGTTCTTC
TRBV7-2	-	TRBJ1-5	-	CASSLNPGTDYSNQPQHF	TGTGCCAGCAGCTTGAACCCTGGGACGGACTATAGCAATCAGCCCCAGCATTTT
TRBV10-1	-	TRBJ1-5	few	CASRIYSNQPQHF	TGCGCCAGCAGGATCTATAGCAATCAGCCCCAGCATTTT
TRBV27	-	TRBJ2-7	-	CASSHSVEGREQYF	TGTGCCAGCAGCCACTCCGTCGAGGGTAGGGAGCAGTACTTC
TRBV7-9	-	TRBJ2-1	-	CASSFIGPMDEQFF	TGTGCCAGCAGCTTTATTGGCCCAATGGATGAGCAGTTCTTC
TRBV6-4	TRBD2	TRBJ2-7	-	CASSITGGVGIYEQYF	TGTGCCAGCAGCATAACGGGGGGTGTGGGGATCTACGAGCAGTACTTC
TRBV28	-	TRBJ2-3	-	CASSFRQHLTDTQYF	TGTGCCAGCAGTTTCCGACAGCACCTCACAGATACGCAGTATTTT
TRBV6-6	TRBD1	TRBJ1-2	once	CASSSRTGFYYGYTF	TGTGCCAGCAGTTCTCGGACAGGGTTCTACTATGGCTACACCTTC
TRBV18	-	TRBJ1-3	-	CASFDGSSGNTIYF	TGTGCCAGCTTCGACGGGAGCTCTGGAAACACCATATATTTT
TRBV6-5	TRBD1	TRBJ1-1	-	CASRTGIVNTEAFF	TGTGCCAGCCGGACAGGGATCGTAAACACTGAAGCTTTCTTT
TRBV19	-	TRBJ1-2	-	CASSIDRNYGYTF	TGTGCCAGTAGTATAGACAGGAACTATGGCTACACCTTC
TRBV6-2/TRBV6-3	TRBD1	TRBJ1-1	-	CASSYVSGQGAVRTEAFF	TGTGCCAGCAGTTACGTTTCGGGACAGGGGGCAGTAAGAACTGAAGCTTTCTTT
TRBV2	-	TRBJ1-6	-	CASDSGVNSPLHF	TGTGCCAGCGACTCGGGGGTGAATTCACCCCTCCACTTT
TRBV7-8	-	TRBJ1-2	-	CASSLVRNNYGYTF	TGTGCCAGCAGCTTAGTCAGAAATAACTATGGCTACACCTTC
TRBV7-3	TRBD1	TRBJ1-5	-	CASSLKTGVDQPQHF	TGTGCCAGCAGCTTAAAGACAGGGGTCGATCAGCCCCAGCATTTT
TRBV30	TRBD1	TRBJ1-4	-	CAWSAPRQGKLFF	TGTGCCTGGAGTGCCCCGCGACAGGGTAAACTGTTTTTT
TRBV7-2	-	TRBJ1-2	-	CASSLFEGSGYTF	TGTGCCAGCAGCTTGTTTGAGGGTAGTGGCTACACCTTC
TRBV5-1	TRBD1	TRBJ2-7	once	CASSLQGSFYEQYF	TGCGCCAGCAGCTTACAGGGGAGTTTCTACGAGCAGTACTTC
TRBV30	TRBD1	TRBJ1-2	-	CASRTGNYGYTF	TGTGCCTCCCGGACAGGAAACTATGGCTACACCTTC
TRBV5-1	-	TRBJ2-1	-	CASSPVSPGGYNEQFF	TGCGCCAGCAGCCCGGTTAGCCCCGGAGGATACAATGAGCAGTTCTTC
TRBV5-5	-	TRBJ1-2	-	CASSPGGAISNYGYTF	TGTGCCAGCAGCCCGGGGGGGGCCATTTCTAACTATGGCTACACCTTC
TRBV7-8	-	TRBJ2-4	-	CASSPRGVRGQKNIQYF	TGTGCCAGCAGCCCAAGGGGGGTCCGGGGACAGAAAAACATTCAGTACTTC
TRBV7-3	TRBD1	TRBJ1-2	-	CASNKGDSLTAYTF	TGTGCCAGCAACAAGGGGGACAGCCTTACGGCCTACACCTTC
TRBV15	-	TRBJ2-6	-	CATSLLRRQAGANVLTF	TGTGCCACCAGCCTCCTCCGGAGGCAGGCTGGGGCCAACGTCCTGACTTTC
TRBV30	-	TRBJ1-2	-	CAWSPREKGGYTF	TGTGCCTGGAGCCCTCGTGAGAAGGGGGGCTACACCTTC
TRBV28	-	TRBJ2-7	-	CASSRWEAGSEQYF	TGTGCCAGCAGCCGCTGGGAGGCAGGGTCCGAGCAGTACTTC
TRBV19	TRBD1	TRBJ2-1	-	CASSTTGTVFKGGSYNEQFF	TGTGCCAGTAGTACCACCGGGACAGTCTTTAAAGGGGGCTCCTACAATGAGCAGTTCTTC